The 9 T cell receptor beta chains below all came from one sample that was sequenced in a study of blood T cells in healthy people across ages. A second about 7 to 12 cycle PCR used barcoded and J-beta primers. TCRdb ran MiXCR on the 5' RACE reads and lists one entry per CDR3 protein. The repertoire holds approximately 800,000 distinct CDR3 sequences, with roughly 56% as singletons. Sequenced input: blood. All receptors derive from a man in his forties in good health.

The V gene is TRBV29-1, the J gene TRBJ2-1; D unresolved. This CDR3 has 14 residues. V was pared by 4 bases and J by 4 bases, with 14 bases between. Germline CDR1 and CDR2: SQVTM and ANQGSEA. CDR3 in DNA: TGCAGCGTTGTGGGTGGCACGGTATACAATGAGCAGTTCTTC. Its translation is CSVVGGTVYNEQFF.

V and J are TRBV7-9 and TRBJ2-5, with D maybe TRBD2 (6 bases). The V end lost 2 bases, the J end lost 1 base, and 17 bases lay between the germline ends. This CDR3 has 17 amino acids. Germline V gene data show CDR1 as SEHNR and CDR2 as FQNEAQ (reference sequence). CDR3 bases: TGTGCCAGCAGCTTACCTCTGGCGGGATGGGCCCAAGAGACCCAGTACTTC. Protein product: CASSLPLAGWAQETQYF. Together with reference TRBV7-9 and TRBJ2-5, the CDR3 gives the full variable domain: DTGVSQNPRHKITKRGQNVTFRCDPISEHNRLYWYRQTLGQGPEFLTYFQNEAQLEKSRLLSDRFSAERPKGSFSTLEIQRTEQGDSAMYLCASSLPLAGWAQETQYFGPGTRLLVL.

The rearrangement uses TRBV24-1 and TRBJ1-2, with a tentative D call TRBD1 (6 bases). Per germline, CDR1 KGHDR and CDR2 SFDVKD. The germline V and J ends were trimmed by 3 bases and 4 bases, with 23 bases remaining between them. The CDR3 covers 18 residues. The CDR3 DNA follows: TGTGCCACCAGTGATCCGTACCGGGACACCAAGAACCCCTATGGCTACACCTTC. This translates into CATSDPYRDTKNPYGYTF.

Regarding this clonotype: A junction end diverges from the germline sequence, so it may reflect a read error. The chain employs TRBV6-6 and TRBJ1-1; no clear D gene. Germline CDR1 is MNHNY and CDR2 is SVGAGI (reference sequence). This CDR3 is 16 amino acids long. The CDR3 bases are TGTGCCAGCAGTTTTTGGGTCGCCCCAATGAAGACTGAAGCTTTCTTT. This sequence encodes CASSFWVAPMKTEAFF.

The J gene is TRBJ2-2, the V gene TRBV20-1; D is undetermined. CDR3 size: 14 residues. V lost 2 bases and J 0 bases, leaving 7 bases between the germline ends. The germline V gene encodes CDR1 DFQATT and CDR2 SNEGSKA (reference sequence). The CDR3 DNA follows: TGCAGTGCTAGACACATGGCGAACACCGGGGAGCTGTTTTTT. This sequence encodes CSARHMANTGELFF.

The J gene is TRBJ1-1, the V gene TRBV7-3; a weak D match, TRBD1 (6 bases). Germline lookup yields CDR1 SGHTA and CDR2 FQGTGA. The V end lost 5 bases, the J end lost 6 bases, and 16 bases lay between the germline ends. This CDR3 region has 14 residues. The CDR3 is CASSPAGGLAEAFF. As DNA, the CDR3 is TGTGCCAGCAGCCCCGCGGGGGGGCTGGCTGAAGCTTTCTTT.

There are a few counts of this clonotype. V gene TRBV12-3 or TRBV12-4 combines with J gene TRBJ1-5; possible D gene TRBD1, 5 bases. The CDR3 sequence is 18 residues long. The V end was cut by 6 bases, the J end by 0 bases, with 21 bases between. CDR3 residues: CASSPIRGDAYSNQPQHF. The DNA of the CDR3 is TGTGCCAGCAGCCCTATTCGGGGGGATGCGTATAGCAATCAGCCCCAGCATTTT.

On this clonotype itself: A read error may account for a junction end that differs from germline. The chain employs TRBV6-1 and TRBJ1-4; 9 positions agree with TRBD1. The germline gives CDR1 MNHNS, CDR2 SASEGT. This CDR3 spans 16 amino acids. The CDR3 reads CAGSEVTGGADEKLFF. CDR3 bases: TGTGCCGGCAGTGAAGTCACAGGGGGCGCGGATGAAAAACTGTTTTTT.

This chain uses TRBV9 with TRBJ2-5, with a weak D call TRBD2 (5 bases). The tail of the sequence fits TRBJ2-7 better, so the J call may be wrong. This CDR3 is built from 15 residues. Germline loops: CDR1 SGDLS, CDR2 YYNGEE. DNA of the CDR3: TGTGCCAGCAGCGTAGGTGGACTGTCTTCCGACGAGCAGTACTTC. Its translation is CASSVGGLSSDEQYF.